This T cell receptor (beta chain) was sequenced for a study of T cell changes during pregnancy in multiple sclerosis. This table comes from immunoSEQ multiplex PCR, and its TCRdb copy is limited to in-frame clones, with some not included. The profile shows about 60,000 clones, less than 95% of them singletons. The V gene's germline CDR1 is SEHNR and CDR2 FQNEAQ (reference sequence). Trimming removed 8 bases from V and 6 bases from J; junction bases left unmatched: 11. This CDR3 contains 14 residues. The TCR originated in a female donor in good health, enrolled as a control in a pregnancy study. This sample comprised peripheral blood, obtained in the second trimester of pregnancy. The chain is built from TRBV7-9 and TRBJ2-7, with 9 nucleotides matching TRBD1. In DNA, the CDR3 is TGTGCCAGCGGGGACAGGGATAGCCCCTCCGAGCAGTACTTC. Translating gives CASGDRDSPSEQYF.